This entry features one T cell receptor (beta chain) sequence. CDR1 and CDR2 (germline): MNHNS, SASEGT. V was pared by 2 bases and J by 3 bases, with 10 bases of the junction left unmatched. The CDR3 is 18 amino acids. The sample originates from a study of cytomegalovirus exposure and HLA in healthy donors. Vbeta (60) and Jbeta (13) primers were used in the PCR. How the authors handled the data: Later, an analysis found approximately 80 million unique TCR beta chains, and 9.5 million to 12 million of these were shared. Clones were read by immunoSEQ multiplex PCR, and TCRdb kept only the in-frame ones, dropping some. The DNA was the basis for D and trimming; V, J and clone size are from that table. The sample lists about 150,000 clones, around two thirds occurring once.

The sequenced sample was PBMCs. V usage is TRBV6-1 and J usage is TRBJ2-2; 9 nucleotides match TRBD2. This clonotype was obtained from a woman aged 18 to 35 in good health and CMV-seronegative. The CDR3 sequence: CASSEHLAGGGDTGELFF. The CDR3 coding sequence is TGTGCCAGCAGTGAACACCTAGCTGGCGGGGGGGACACCGGGGAGCTGTTTTTT.